The 30 T cell receptor beta chains listed next were all sequenced from one sample in a study of PD-L1 blockade in urothelial cancer. The time point is: peripheral blood 6 weeks after treatment start. Assay: immunoSEQ multiplex PCR; the TCRdb copy retains only in-frame clones and omits some. This sample has 38,000 or so clones, with approximately 88% found just once. The sequences come from PBMCs, collected around atezolizumab (anti-PD-L1) treatment. These receptors originate from a man aged 35-49 years with urothelial cancer.

This clone has a handful of counts. This sequence joins TRBV4-1 and TRBJ1-2; TRBD1 matches at 9 bases. V trimming: 0 bases; J trimming: 12 bases; junction bases outside the gene matches: 5. CDR3 length: 13 residues. The germline V gene encodes CDR1 MGHRA and CDR2 YSYEKL. The CDR3 nucleotides read TGCGCCAGCAGCCAAGAAGGGACAGGGTTTGACACCTTC. Translated, it gives CASSQEGTGFDTF.

The chain joins TRBV28 to TRBJ1-1; D is ambiguous. Trimming removed 10 bases at V and 5 bases at J, with 11 bases between. Germline-derived CDR1 and CDR2 are MDHEN and SYDVKM. The CDR3 loop spans 11 amino acids. The CDR3 DNA sequence: TGTGCCACCAAAGGCGGGACTGAAGCTTTCTTT. Amino acid sequence: CATKGGTEAFF.

The chain is built from TRBV27 and TRBJ2-7; D is possibly TRBD2 (5 bases). This CDR3 spans 14 amino acids. Germline lookup yields CDR1 MNHEY and CDR2 SMNVEV (reference sequence). Deletions cut 3 bases from V and 0 bases from J, with 9 bases between. The CDR3 nucleotides read TGTGCCAGCAGTTTTAAGCGGATCTCCTACGAGCAGTACTTC. This translates into CASSFKRISYEQYF.

This chain connects TRBV2 to TRBJ2-2; perhaps TRBD1 as D (5 bases). CDR3 length equals 15 residues. Per the germline V gene, CDR1 is SNHLY and CDR2 is FYNNEI. V lost 4 bases and J lost 4, with 13 bases in between. For the CDR3, the DNA is TGTGCCAGCAGTGGCCGCCCCCAGGGCACCGGGGAGCTGTTTTTT. It encodes CASSGRPQGTGELFF.

The chain combines TRBV10-3 with TRBJ1-2, with 7 bases fitting TRBD1. This CDR3 contains 15 residues. Unmatched junction bases numbered 7, after V lost 5 bases and J lost 1 base. Germline V gene sequence: CDR1 ENHRY, CDR2 SYGVKD. CDR3: CAISPGQTINYGYTF. In nucleotides, the CDR3 is TGTGCCATCAGTCCGGGACAGACGATTAACTATGGCTACACCTTC.

The chain recombines TRBV5-1 with TRBJ1-5; no definite D call. V dropped 0 bases and J dropped 2 bases, with 6 bases sitting between them. Germline V lookup: CDR1 SGHRS, CDR2 YFSETQ. This CDR3 spans 14 amino acids. DNA of the CDR3: TGCGCCAGCAGCTTGGGTTTAGGCAATCAGCCCCAGCATTTT. It yields the protein CASSLGLGNQPQHF.

The chain links TRBV5-6 to TRBJ2-3; D is undetermined. Germline V gives CDR1 SGHDT, CDR2 YYEEEE. Deletions cut 7 bases from V and 8 bases from J, with 11 bases between. The CDR3 is 11 residues long. The CDR3 is CASPGLGTQYF. CDR3 in DNA: TGTGCCAGCCCCGGTCTCGGTACGCAGTATTTT.

The gene calls are TRBV6-6 and TRBJ2-3; 12 nucleotides agree with TRBD2. After removal of 7 bases from V and 2 bases from J, the junction contained 7 bases not matched to a gene. This CDR3 comprises 16 residues. From germline, CDR1 is MNHNY and CDR2 SVGAGI (reference sequence). The CDR3 spells CASTHGLAGITDTQYF. CDR3 sequence (DNA): TGTGCCAGCACCCACGGACTAGCGGGAATCACAGATACGCAGTATTTT.

This clone has a handful of counts. V gene TRBV5-6 combines with J gene TRBJ1-2; D perhaps matches TRBD1 (6 bases). Deletions cut 3 bases from V and 4 bases from J, with 13 bases between. The CDR3 has 14 amino acids. Per germline, CDR1 SGHDT and CDR2 YYEEEE. The CDR3 reads CASSSGQSSYGYTF. The DNA for the CDR3 is TGTGCCAGCAGCTCCGGACAGTCCAGCTATGGCTACACCTTC.

The CDR3 DNA sequence: TGTGCCAGTAGTATTCGGGGGGTCACTGAAGCTTTCTTT. This codes for CASSIRGVTEAFF. The rearrangement links TRBV19 to TRBJ1-1; D may be TRBD1 (5 bases). The CDR3 is 13 amino acids. The germline CDR1 and CDR2 sequences are LNHDA and SQIVND (reference sequence). Trimming stripped 3 bases from V and 4 bases from J, with 9 bases between.

The chain recombines TRBV27 with TRBJ1-5; weak D call: TRBD1 (5 bases). This CDR3 region has 15 residues. Looked up from germline, CDR1 is MNHEY and CDR2 is SMNVEV (reference sequence). V lost 0 bases to trimming and J lost 3 bases, with 9 bases between them. As DNA, the CDR3 is TGTGCCAGCAGTTTATCTTCAGGGTACAATCAGCCCCAGCATTTT. Protein product: CASSLSSGYNQPQHF.

This sequence joins TRBV29-1 and TRBJ2-3, with TRBD2 matching over 16 bases. CDR1 and CDR2 (germline): SQVTM, ANQGSEA. With V trimmed by 6 bases and J by 5 bases, 5 bases remained unmatched. The CDR3 covers 15 residues. In DNA form, the CDR3 reads TGCAGCGTGGGACTAGCGGGAGGGCCTGGAGATACGCAGTATTTT. Translating gives CSVGLAGGPGDTQYF.

This clone was found a few times. J is TRBJ2-1 and V is TRBV9, with D possibly TRBD2 on 6 matching bases. The V gene's germline CDR1 is SGDLS and CDR2 YYNGEE. This CDR3 has 15 residues. V lost 4 bases to trimming and J lost 7 bases, with 18 bases between them. Written as DNA, the CDR3 is TGTGCCAGCAGCCGGGGCCCAAGCGGGCGAAATGAGCAGTTCTTC. Translated, it gives CASSRGPSGRNEQFF.

The V call is TRBV5-4, the J call TRBJ2-1; no clear D gene. Trimming shortened V by 2 bases and J by 0 bases, and 9 bases separated the two germline ends. This CDR3 is 15 amino acids long. Germline V lookup: CDR1 SGHNT, CDR2 YYREEE (reference sequence). CDR3 sequence reads: CASSLSGSSYNEQFF. The CDR3 nucleotides are TGTGCCAGCAGCTTATCCGGTAGCTCCTACAATGAGCAGTTCTTC.

V and J are TRBV6-4 and TRBJ2-1; D may be TRBD2 (5 bases). Trimming cost V 6 bases and J 0 bases, with 12 bases left between them. Germline assignment: CDR1 MRHNA and CDR2 SNTAGT. The CDR3 has 15 amino acids. DNA of the CDR3: TGTGCCAGCAGCGTAGCGCCTAGCTCCTACAATGAGCAGTTCTTC. It specifies CASSVAPSSYNEQFF.

This clone has a single count. The chain employs TRBV9 and TRBJ1-5; D gene unclear. With 7 bases removed from V and 0 bases from J, the gap between germline ends came to 8 bases. The CDR3 contains 13 residues. Germline V gene data show CDR1 as SGDLS and CDR2 as YYNGEE. For the CDR3, the DNA is TGTGCCAGCCCTAATCTTAGCAATCAGCCCCAGCATTTT. Translating it yields CASPNLSNQPQHF. Using reference TRBV9 and TRBJ1-5 for the parts outside the CDR3, the full variable domain is DSGVTQTPKHLITATGQRVTLRCSPRSGDLSVYWYQQSLDQGLQFLIQYYNGEERAKGNILERFSAQQFPDLHSELNLSSLELGDSALYFCASPNLSNQPQHFGDGTRLSIL.

This clone has just one count. V gene TRBV7-2 combines with J gene TRBJ2-1, with 7 bases aligning to TRBD2. Germline assignment: CDR1 SGHTA and CDR2 FQGNSA. The V gene end was trimmed by 5 bases and the J gene end by 15 bases; junction bases not matched to a gene: 13. The CDR3 loop spans 13 amino acids. The CDR3: CASSPTSSSTPFF. In nucleotides, the CDR3 is TGTGCCAGCAGCCCGACTAGCAGCAGTACTCCGTTCTTC.

This rearrangement joins TRBV5-1 to TRBJ1-1; the D gene is possibly TRBD1 (5 bases). The V gene's germline CDR1 is SGHRS and CDR2 YFSETQ. The CDR3 loop spans 17 amino acids. Between the trimmed V and J ends, which lost 2 bases and 0 bases, there was a span of 17 bases. In DNA form, the CDR3 reads TGCGCCAGCAGCTTTGGGGATTCGGGGGTGGTGAACACTGAAGCTTTCTTT. Residues: CASSFGDSGVVNTEAFF.

J is TRBJ2-7 and V is TRBV6-6; 7 nucleotides line up with TRBD2. The V gene's germline CDR1 is MNHNY and CDR2 SVGAGI (reference sequence). CDR3 length: 13 amino acids. V trimming: 7 bases; J trimming: 4 bases; junction bases outside the gene matches: 7. CDR3 sequence reads: CASNIRGGYEQYF. The CDR3 DNA follows: TGTGCCAGCAATATTCGGGGAGGGTACGAGCAGTACTTC.

CDR3 sequence: CASSGTSGSLYEQYF. In nucleotides, the CDR3 is TGTGCCAGCAGTGGTACTAGCGGGAGTCTCTACGAGCAGTACTTC. V usage is TRBV6-4 and J usage is TRBJ2-7; 11 nucleotides agree with TRBD2. The CDR3 is made up of 15 amino acids. The germline V gene encodes CDR1 MRHNA and CDR2 SNTAGT. With V trimmed by 4 bases and J by 3 bases, 5 bases remained unmatched.

In DNA form, the CDR3 reads TGCGCCAGCAGCTTGGGATCTCTCCGGGGGGTTTACGAGCAGTACTTC. Translated, it gives CASSLGSLRGVYEQYF. V and J are TRBV5-1 and TRBJ2-7, with 7 bases identical to TRBD2. V lost 0 bases to trimming and J lost 4 bases; unmatched junction nucleotides: 10. CDR3 size: 16 residues. Germline loops: CDR1 SGHRS, CDR2 YFSETQ.

This clone has only a few counts. This sequence joins TRBV6-1 and TRBJ1-2; D remains ambiguous. With 5 bases removed from V and 0 bases from J, the gap between germline ends came to 7 bases. This CDR3 contains 13 residues. Germline V gene lookup returns CDR1 MNHNS and CDR2 SASEGT. The DNA for the CDR3 is TGTGCCAGCAGTTTCCAGGCTAACTATGGCTACACCTTC. Translating it yields CASSFQANYGYTF.

This clone was recorded a few times. The gene calls are TRBV11-2 and TRBJ2-1; TRBD1 is a possible D gene (6 bases). This CDR3 has 17 residues. The V end was cut by 3 bases, the J end by 2 bases, with 17 bases between. The germline V gene has CDR1 SGHAT and CDR2 FQNNGV. The CDR3 DNA follows: TGTGCCAGCAGCTTGGGGACATGGGAAATCCCCTACAATGAGCAGTTCTTC. Amino acid sequence: CASSLGTWEIPYNEQFF.

This chain links TRBV19 with TRBJ1-1; D is ambiguous. Germline V CDR1 and CDR2: LNHDA, SQIVND (reference sequence). The CDR3 loop spans 15 amino acids. The V gene lost 5 bases and the J gene lost 1 base, with 14 bases spanning the gap. CDR3 protein: CASSPPGVQNTEAFF. CDR3 DNA sequence: TGTGCCAGTAGTCCTCCCGGGGTCCAGAACACTGAAGCTTTCTTT.

The V and J genes are TRBV7-9 and TRBJ2-7; D remains unclear. Germline CDR1 reads SEHNR; CDR2 reads FQNEAQ (reference sequence). The CDR3 totals 13 residues. V was cut by 3 bases and J by 1 base, with 7 bases left in between. CDR3 residues: CASSLISSYEQYF. In DNA form, the CDR3 reads TGTGCCAGCAGCTTGATCAGTTCCTACGAGCAGTACTTC.

The chain combines TRBV7-3 with TRBJ2-7; 7 nucleotides match TRBD2. This CDR3 contains 15 residues. The J segment lost 3 bases and the V segment lost 2 bases, leaving 7 bases of the junction unmatched. CDR1 is SGHTA and CDR2 is FQGTGA in the germline V gene. CDR3 in amino acids: CASSLYSASGYEQYF. In DNA, the CDR3 is TGTGCCAGCAGCTTATATTCGGCTAGCGGCTACGAGCAGTACTTC.

The chain employs TRBV27 and TRBJ2-7, with 10 bases fitting TRBD2. The CDR3 length is 17 residues. Germline CDR1 is MNHEY and CDR2 is SMNVEV (reference sequence). V lost 6 bases, J lost 1 base, and 12 bases stayed unmatched. This chain's CDR3 is CASSPLRTSGNSYEQYF. In DNA, the CDR3 is TGTGCCAGCAGCCCACTAAGGACTAGCGGAAATTCCTACGAGCAGTACTTC.

This chain uses TRBV19 with TRBJ1-2; maybe TRBD1 (6 bases). The length of the CDR3 is 16 residues. The germline CDR1 and CDR2 sequences are LNHDA and SQIVND (reference sequence). Trimming pared 6 bases from V and 1 base from J, leaving 18 bases between. The CDR3 is CASRAPSGDVNYGYTF. CDR3 DNA sequence: TGTGCCAGTAGGGCCCCTTCAGGGGACGTTAACTATGGCTACACCTTC.

V gene TRBV28 combines with J gene TRBJ1-2; 7 bases match TRBD1. Germline trimming cut 5 bases from V and 2 bases from J; bases unmatched to any gene: 2. The CDR3 totals 13 residues. Germline CDR1 reads MDHEN; CDR2 reads SYDVKM. The CDR3 bases are TGTGCCAGCAGTCAGGGACAGAACTATGGCTACACCTTC. Residues: CASSQGQNYGYTF.

The chain carries TRBV28 and TRBJ2-2, with TRBD1 as a possible D gene (8 bases). This CDR3 is built from 15 residues. With 3 bases removed from V and 5 bases from J, the gap between germline ends came to 13 bases. Germline lookup yields CDR1 MDHEN and CDR2 SYDVKM. This chain's CDR3 is CASSLTGDYTGELFF. CDR3 coding DNA: TGTGCCAGCAGTTTGACAGGGGACTATACCGGGGAGCTGTTTTTT.